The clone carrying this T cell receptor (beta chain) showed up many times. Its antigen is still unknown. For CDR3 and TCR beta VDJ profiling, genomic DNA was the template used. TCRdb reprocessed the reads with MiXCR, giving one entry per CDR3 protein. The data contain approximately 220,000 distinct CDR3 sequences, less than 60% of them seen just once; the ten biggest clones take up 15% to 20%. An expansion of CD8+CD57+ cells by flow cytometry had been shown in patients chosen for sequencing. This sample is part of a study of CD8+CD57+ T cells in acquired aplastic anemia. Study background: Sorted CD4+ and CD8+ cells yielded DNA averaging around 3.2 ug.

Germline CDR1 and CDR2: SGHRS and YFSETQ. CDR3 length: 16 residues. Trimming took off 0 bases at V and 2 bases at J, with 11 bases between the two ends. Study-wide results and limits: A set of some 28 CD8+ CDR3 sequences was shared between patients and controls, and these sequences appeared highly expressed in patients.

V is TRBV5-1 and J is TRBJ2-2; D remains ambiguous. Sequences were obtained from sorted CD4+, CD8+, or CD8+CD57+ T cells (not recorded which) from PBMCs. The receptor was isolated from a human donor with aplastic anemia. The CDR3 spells CASSLEVGGNTGELFF. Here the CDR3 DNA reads TGCGCCAGCAGCTTGGAGGTTGGCGGTAACACCGGGGAGCTGTTTTTT. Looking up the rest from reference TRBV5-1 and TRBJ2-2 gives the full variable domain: KAGVTQTPRYLIKTRGQQVTLSCSPISGHRSVSWYQQTPGQGLQFLFEYFSETQRNKGNFPGRFSGRQFSNSRSEMNVSTLELGDSALYLCASSLEVGGNTGELFFGEGSRLTVL.